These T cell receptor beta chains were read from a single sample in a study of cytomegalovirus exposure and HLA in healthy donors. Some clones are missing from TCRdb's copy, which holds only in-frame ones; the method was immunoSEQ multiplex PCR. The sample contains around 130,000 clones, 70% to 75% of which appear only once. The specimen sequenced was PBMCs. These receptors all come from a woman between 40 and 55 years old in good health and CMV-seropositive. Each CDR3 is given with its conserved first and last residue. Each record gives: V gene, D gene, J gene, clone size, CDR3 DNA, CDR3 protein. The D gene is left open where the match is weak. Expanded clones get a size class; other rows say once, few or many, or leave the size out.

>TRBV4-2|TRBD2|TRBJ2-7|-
TGTGCCAGCAGCCAAGAGGGAGGGTACGAGCAGTACTTC
CASSQEGGYEQYF
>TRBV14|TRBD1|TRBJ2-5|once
TGTGCCAGCAGCCAAGTTACCGGGACAGGGGGATGGCGAGAGACCCAGTACTTC
CASSQVTGTGGWRETQYF
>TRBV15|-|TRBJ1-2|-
TGTGCCACCAGCAGAGATAAGGGGATGAAGGGCTACACCTTC
CATSRDKGMKGYTF
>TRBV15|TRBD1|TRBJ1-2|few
TGTGCCACCAGCAGAGATGGTGACAGGGGGGGTGGCTACACCTTC
CATSRDGDRGGGYTF
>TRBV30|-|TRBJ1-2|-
TGTGCCTGGAGTCCAGCGGGCTATGGCTACACCTTC
CAWSPAGYGYTF
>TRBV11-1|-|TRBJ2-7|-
TGTGCCAGCAGCTTAGGACTAGGAGCCTACGAGCAGTACTTC
CASSLGLGAYEQYF
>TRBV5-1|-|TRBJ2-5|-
TGCGCCAGCAGCCCGTCCGGCAACCAGGGAGAGACCCAGTACTTC
CASSPSGNQGETQYF
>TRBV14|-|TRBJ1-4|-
TGTGCCAGCAGCCAAGACAGGTTCGTCGGGGAACTGTTTTTT
CASSQDRFVGELFF
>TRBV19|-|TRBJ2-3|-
TGTGCCAGTAGCAAGATGAAAATGCCTTCACTGGATACGCAGTATTTT
CASSKMKMPSLDTQYF
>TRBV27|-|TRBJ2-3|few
TGTGCCAGCAGCAGAGGTAGGGGGAAAGATACGCAGTATTTT
CASSRGRGKDTQYF
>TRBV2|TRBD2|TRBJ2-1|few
TGTGCCACCAGCCCTGGGGCTAAAGGGACTAAGCAGTTCTTC
CATSPGAKGTKQFF
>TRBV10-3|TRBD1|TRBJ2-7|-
TGTGCCATCAGGGAGCCCTCCGGACAGGAAACCTACGAGCAGTACTTC
CAIREPSGQETYEQYF
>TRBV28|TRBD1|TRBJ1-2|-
TGTGCCAGCAGTCGGACAGGAGGGCCCTATGGCTACACCTTC
CASSRTGGPYGYTF
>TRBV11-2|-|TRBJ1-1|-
TGTGCCAGCAGCCGGTCTGGCCTCGGAGCTCTGAACACTGAAGCTTTCTTT
CASSRSGLGALNTEAFF
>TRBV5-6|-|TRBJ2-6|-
TGTGCCAGCAGCTTGCCCCCTGAAGCGGTGTCTGGGGCCAACGTCCTGACTTTC
CASSLPPEAVSGANVLTF
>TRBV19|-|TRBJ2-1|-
TGTGCCAGTAGTAAAGGACAGCCGATCTACAATGAGCAGTTCTTC
CASSKGQPIYNEQFF
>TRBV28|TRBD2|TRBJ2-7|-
TGTGCCAGCAGTCCCCCGGGTAGCGGGAGGGGATACGAGCAGTACTTC
CASSPPGSGRGYEQYF
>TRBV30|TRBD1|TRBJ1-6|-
TGTGCCTGGAGAGACCCTGGGACAGGGTTTAGTTCACCCCTCCACTTT
CAWRDPGTGFSSPLHF
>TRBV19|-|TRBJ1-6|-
TGTGCCAGTAGTATAAGCATATCGGTGACGGGGAATTCACCCCTCCACTTT
CASSISISVTGNSPLHF
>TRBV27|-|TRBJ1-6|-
TGTGCCAGCAGTTCTGTCAGGGTCCGAAATTCACCCCTCCACTTT
CASSSVRVRNSPLHF
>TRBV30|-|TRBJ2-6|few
TGTGCCTGGAGTAAAGGGGTCTCTGGGGCCAACGTCCTGACTTTC
CAWSKGVSGANVLTF
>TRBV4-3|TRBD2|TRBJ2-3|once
TGCGCCAGCAGCCAAGACCCCTTAGCGGGGGGCACAGATACGCAGTATTTT
CASSQDPLAGGTDTQYF
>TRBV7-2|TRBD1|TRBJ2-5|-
TGTGCCAGCAGCTTAACAAGGGGGCAACAAGGGACCCAGTACTTC
CASSLTRGQQGTQYF
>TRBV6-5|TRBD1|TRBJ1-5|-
TGTGCCAGCAGACCCGGGACAGGGCCAGGTCAGCCCCAGCATTTT
CASRPGTGPGQPQHF
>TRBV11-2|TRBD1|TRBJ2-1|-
TGTGCCAGCAGCTCCCGGGGACAGTCCTACAATGAGCAGTTCTTC
CASSSRGQSYNEQFF
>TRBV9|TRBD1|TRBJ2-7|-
TGTGCCAGCAGCGTAGGGGCAGGGGGAAGGGAGCAGTACTTC
CASSVGAGGREQYF
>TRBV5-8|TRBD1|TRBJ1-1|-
TGTGCCAGCAGCTTGGCTTGGACAGGGTTCCCTGAAGCTTTCTTT
CASSLAWTGFPEAFF
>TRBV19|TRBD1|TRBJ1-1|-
TGTGCCAGTAGTATAGGTCGCGGGACAGGGAGGGGCACTGAAGCTTTCTTT
CASSIGRGTGRGTEAFF
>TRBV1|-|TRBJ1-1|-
TGCACCAGCAGCCGGACAGGGGGAGGGACAAACACTGAAGCTTTCTTT
CTSSRTGGGTNTEAFF
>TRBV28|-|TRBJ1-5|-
TGTGCCCACGCCCCGGGACGGAGGGTAAATAGCAATCAGCCCCAGCATTTT
CAHAPGRRVNSNQPQHF
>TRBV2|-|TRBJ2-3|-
TGTGCCAGCGGCCGACTCACAGATACGCAGTATTTT
CASGRLTDTQYF
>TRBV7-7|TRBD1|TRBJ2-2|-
TGTGCCAGCAGCCCACAGACAGGGGGTTCCGGGGAGCTGTTTTTT
CASSPQTGGSGELFF
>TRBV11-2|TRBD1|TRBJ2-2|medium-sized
TGTGCCGGGCGGACAGGGGACACCGGGGAGCTGTTTTTT
CAGRTGDTGELFF
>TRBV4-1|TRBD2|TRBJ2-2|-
TGCGCCAGCAGCCAAGAGACCGCGGGGGGCGTAACACCCACCGGGGAGCTGTTTTTT
CASSQETAGGVTPTGELFF
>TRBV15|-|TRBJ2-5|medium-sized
TGTGCCACCAGCAGAGTTACTACTGGATACCAAGAGACCCAGTACTTC
CATSRVTTGYQETQYF
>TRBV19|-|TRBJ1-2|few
TGTGCCAGTCGTTCGGGTAACTATGGCTACACCTTC
CASRSGNYGYTF
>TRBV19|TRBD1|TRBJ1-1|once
TGTGCCAGTAGAGAGACAGGGGAAACTGAAGCTTTCTTT
CASRETGETEAFF
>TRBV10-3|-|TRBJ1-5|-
TGTGCCATCAGTGAGGGACAGCCAAATCAGCCCCAGCATTTT
CAISEGQPNQPQHF
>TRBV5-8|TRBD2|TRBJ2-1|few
TGTGCCAGCAGCCCTTCGACTAGCGGGGGTTACAATGAGCAGTTCTTC
CASSPSTSGGYNEQFF
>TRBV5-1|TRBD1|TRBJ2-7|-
TGCGCCAGCAGCGGGGGACAGAGCTCCTACGAGCAGTACTTC
CASSGGQSSYEQYF
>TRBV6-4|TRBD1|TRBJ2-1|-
TGTGCCAGCAGTGAGGAAGGGACAGGGGGCTCCGATGAGCAGTTCTTC
CASSEEGTGGSDEQFF
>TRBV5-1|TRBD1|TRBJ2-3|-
TGCGCCAGCAGCCTTAGACAGGGTGGTTTGGATACGCAGTATTTT
CASSLRQGGLDTQYF
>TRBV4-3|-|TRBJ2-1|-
TGCGCCAGCAGCCAAGATATGAGCGAGAGCTCCTACAATGAGCAGTTCTTC
CASSQDMSESSYNEQFF
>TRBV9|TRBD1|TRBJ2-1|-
TGTGCCAGCAGCGTAGAGGCAGGGGGCCCCTACAATGAGCAGTTCTTC
CASSVEAGGPYNEQFF
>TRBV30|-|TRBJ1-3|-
TGTGCCTGGAGCCAACAAATCGTCTCTGGAAACACCATATATTTT
CAWSQQIVSGNTIYF
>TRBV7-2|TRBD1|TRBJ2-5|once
TGTGCCAGCAGCGCCCGCCTGACAGGGGAAGAGACCCAGTACTTC
CASSARLTGEETQYF
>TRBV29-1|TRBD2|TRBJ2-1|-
TGCAGCGTCGATCGGGACTACCGAAATGAGCAGTTCTTC
CSVDRDYRNEQFF
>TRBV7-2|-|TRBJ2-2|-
TGTGCCAGCAGCGGAACGGTTACAGTTACCGGGGAGCTGTTTTTT
CASSGTVTVTGELFF
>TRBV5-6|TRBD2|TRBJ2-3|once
TGTGCCAGCAGCGGAGCTAGCGGGGGGGCCGTTTTGACGCAGTATTTT
CASSGASGGAVLTQYF
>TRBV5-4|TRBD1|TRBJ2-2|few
TGTGCCAGCAGCTTTGGGGCAGGGGGACCTTACACCGGGGAGCTGTTTTTT
CASSFGAGGPYTGELFF
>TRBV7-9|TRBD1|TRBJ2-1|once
TGTGCCAGCAGCCTAGGGACAGGGTCCTACAATGAGCAGTTCTTC
CASSLGTGSYNEQFF
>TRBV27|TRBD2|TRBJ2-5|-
TGTGCCAGCAGTCCGCGCGGGGGGGGGAATCAAGAGACCCAGTACTTC
CASSPRGGGNQETQYF
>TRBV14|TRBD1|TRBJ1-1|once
TGTGCCAGCAGCTTGGACAGGGGGCGGTTCACTGAAGCTTTCTTT
CASSLDRGRFTEAFF
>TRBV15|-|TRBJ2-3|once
TGTGCCACCAGCAGAGTGGACGGGGTCTCAGATACGCAGTATTTT
CATSRVDGVSDTQYF
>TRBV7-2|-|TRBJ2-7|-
TGTGCCAGCAGCTACGTTGGAGCCTACGAGCAGTACTTC
CASSYVGAYEQYF